These 9 T cell receptor beta chains came from one sample sequenced in a study of T cell changes during pregnancy in multiple sclerosis. Measured with immunoSEQ multiplex PCR; TCRdb has only the in-frame clones, and not every one. The sample records more than 65,000 clones, around 90% being singletons. The sequences come from CD4+ T cells from peripheral blood mononuclear cells, collected before pregnancy. The receptors derive from a female donor with multiple sclerosis, enrolled in a pregnancy study.

The rearrangement links TRBV7-9 to TRBJ2-1; TRBD1 matches 8 bases. J gave up 7 bases and V 1 base, and 12 bases lay outside the gene matches. This CDR3 is 17 amino acids long. CDR1 is SEHNR and CDR2 is FQNEAQ in the germline V gene (reference sequence). CDR3 protein: CASSLGVGQGFRNEQFF. The CDR3 region has the DNA TGTGCCAGCAGCTTAGGCGTAGGACAGGGTTTTCGGAATGAGCAGTTCTTC. The full variable domain, in which reference TRBV7-9 and TRBJ2-1 provide the parts outside the CDR3, is DTGVSQNPRHKITKRGQNVTFRCDPISEHNRLYWYRQTLGQGPEFLTYFQNEAQLEKSRLLSDRFSAERPKGSFSTLEIQRTEQGDSAMYLCASSLGVGQGFRNEQFFGPGTRLTVL.

This chain links TRBV6-6 with TRBJ2-3; 8 nucleotides align to TRBD2. The CDR3 is 14 residues long. The germline gives CDR1 MNHNY, CDR2 SVGAGI (reference sequence). V gave up 2 bases and J gave up 6 bases; unmatched junction bases: 4. The CDR3 loop is CASSYERERDTQYF. In DNA form, the CDR3 reads TGTGCCAGCAGTTACGAGCGGGAGAGGGATACGCAGTATTTT.

The CDR3 bases are TGTGCCAGCAGGAGGACGGACAATAGCAATCAGCCCCAGCATTTT. Translation gives CASRRTDNSNQPQHF. The gene calls are TRBV2 and TRBJ1-5; D perhaps matches TRBD1 (5 bases). The germline V gene encodes CDR1 SNHLY and CDR2 FYNNEI. This CDR3 spans 15 amino acids. The V and J ends lost 6 bases and 0 bases respectively, with 12 bases between them.

This chain uses TRBV7-2 with TRBJ2-1, with TRBD2 matching 7 bases. The CDR3 is made up of 15 amino acids. With 1 base clipped from V and 7 bases from J, the junction kept 7 bases outside the gene matches. The germline V gene encodes CDR1 SGHTA and CDR2 FQGNSA. CDR3 DNA: TGTGCCAGCAGCTTAGGTCTAGCGGCAGGGAATGAGCAGTTCTTC. It yields the protein CASSLGLAAGNEQFF.

V gene TRBV19 combines with J gene TRBJ2-1; 12 bases line up with TRBD2. J gave up 4 bases and V 6 bases, and 4 bases lay outside the gene matches. Germline assignment: CDR1 LNHDA and CDR2 SQIVND (reference sequence). The CDR3 runs 15 residues. CDR3 sequence (DNA): TGTGCCAGTAGGCCCGGGACTAGCGGGTACAATGAGCAGTTCTTC. Translating gives CASRPGTSGYNEQFF.

V gene TRBV2 combines with J gene TRBJ2-7; TRBD2 agrees at 11 bases. In germline, CDR1 is SNHLY, CDR2 FYNNEI. The CDR3 consists of 15 residues. The V and J ends lost 4 bases and 5 bases, in that order; junction bases with no gene match: 7. The CDR3 DNA is TGTGCCAGCAGTGTGGCACTAGCGGGAGTGGACGAGCAGTACTTC. Amino acid sequence: CASSVALAGVDEQYF.

Written as DNA, the CDR3 is TGTGCCAGCAGGGAAGGAGGTGGCTACACCTTC. The encoded protein is CASREGGGYTF. The V and J genes are TRBV21-1 and TRBJ1-2. TRBV21-1 counts as a pseudogene. This CDR3 spans 11 amino acids.

The V and J genes are TRBV11-2 and TRBJ2-7, with unresolved D. Germline V gene data show CDR1 as SGHAT and CDR2 as FQNNGV. CDR3 length: 11 residues. V was shortened by 1 base and J by 7 bases, with 5 bases between the two germline ends. The CDR3 bases are TGTGCCAGCAGCTTAGGCCGGGAGCAGTACTTC. This encodes CASSLGREQYF.

The V call is TRBV7-2, the J call TRBJ1-1, with 7 bases aligning to TRBD1. The CDR3 contains 13 residues. Germline loops: CDR1 SGHTA, CDR2 FQGNSA. After removal of 4 bases from V and 1 base from J, the junction contained 0 bases not matched to a gene. CDR3 loop: CASSWTGNTEAFF. Written as DNA, the CDR3 is TGTGCCAGCAGCTGGACAGGGAACACTGAAGCTTTCTTT.